This is a list of T cell receptor beta chains from one sample in a study of OX40 agonist ivuxolimab in advanced cancers. Produced via immunoSEQ multiplex PCR; TCRdb's table is partial and in-frame only. The data contain tens of thousands of clones, over 75% of them singletons. This specimen consisted of CD4+ or CD8+ T cells sorted from blood, obtained in a trial of the OX40 agonist ivuxolimab. All receptors come from an adult with an advanced solid tumor such as melanoma, head and neck, liver or kidney cancer. The CDR3 runs from the conserved cysteine through the conserved F or W. The order of the fields is J gene, V gene, clone size, D gene, CDR3 DNA, CDR3 protein. D genes are given only for firm matches. The size of a clone is reported for some rows only, either as once, few or many, or as a class for expanded clones.

j_call: TRBJ2-4
v_call: TRBV21-1
clone_size: -
d_call: -
cdr3_nt: TGTGCCAGCAGCAAAGAAACGCGAGGGGACACTCAGTACTTC
cdr3_aa: CASSKETRGDTQYF

j_call: TRBJ2-7
v_call: TRBV4-1
clone_size: -
d_call: -
cdr3_nt: TGCGCCAGCAGCCAAGTCCGACAGGTCTCGGATGAGCAGTACTTC
cdr3_aa: CASSQVRQVSDEQYF

j_call: TRBJ2-7
v_call: TRBV29-1
clone_size: -
d_call: -
cdr3_nt: TGCAGCGTTGTGGTGCAAAAGGCCCCCGGTATCTACGAGCAGTACTTC
cdr3_aa: CSVVVQKAPGIYEQYF

j_call: TRBJ2-5
v_call: TRBV5-6
clone_size: -
d_call: -
cdr3_nt: TGTGCCAGCAGCCACGACAGGAATAAAGGAAGGCAAGAGACCCAGTACTTC
cdr3_aa: CASSHDRNKGRQETQYF

j_call: TRBJ2-7
v_call: TRBV5-1
clone_size: -
d_call: TRBD1
cdr3_nt: TGCGCCAGCATGGTAGGGGGCAGCTCCTACGAGCAGTACTTC
cdr3_aa: CASMVGGSSYEQYF

j_call: TRBJ1-5
v_call: TRBV5-6
clone_size: -
d_call: TRBD1
cdr3_nt: TGTGCCAGCACCCTTTACAGGGGGAGTGGCAATCAGCCCCAGCATTTT
cdr3_aa: CASTLYRGSGNQPQHF

j_call: TRBJ1-2
v_call: TRBV5-1
clone_size: -
d_call: TRBD1
cdr3_nt: TGCGCCAGCAGCCCGGCGGAACAGGGGGCGGGTGGCTACACCTTC
cdr3_aa: CASSPAEQGAGGYTF

j_call: TRBJ1-5
v_call: TRBV19
clone_size: -
d_call: TRBD1
cdr3_nt: TGTGCCAGTGGTTTCGGGACAGGGGGCCAGAATCAGCCCCAGCATTTT
cdr3_aa: CASGFGTGGQNQPQHF

j_call: TRBJ2-3
v_call: TRBV5-1
clone_size: -
d_call: -
cdr3_nt: TGCGCCAGCATGAGGGGAGCACCTAGCACAGATACGCAGTATTTT
cdr3_aa: CASMRGAPSTDTQYF

j_call: TRBJ2-7
v_call: TRBV6-5
clone_size: -
d_call: TRBD2
cdr3_nt: TGTGCCAGCAGTCCTCGACGGGGAGGGTACGAGCAGTACTTC
cdr3_aa: CASSPRRGGYEQYF

j_call: TRBJ2-7
v_call: TRBV6-6
clone_size: -
d_call: -
cdr3_nt: TGTGCCAGCAGGCGAAGCCTCGGGGACGAGCAGTACTTC
cdr3_aa: CASRRSLGDEQYF

j_call: TRBJ1-1
v_call: TRBV4-2
clone_size: -
d_call: -
cdr3_nt: TGTGCCAGCAGCCAAGACGCGGGCCCTGACACTGAAGCTTTCTTT
cdr3_aa: CASSQDAGPDTEAFF

j_call: TRBJ1-5
v_call: TRBV5-6
clone_size: -
d_call: -
cdr3_nt: TGTGCCAGCAGCTTGCGGGGGCGCAATCAGCCCCAGCATTTT
cdr3_aa: CASSLRGRNQPQHF

j_call: TRBJ1-2
v_call: TRBV19
clone_size: once
d_call: -
cdr3_nt: TGTGCCAGTAGTATAGGCGGAACAGCCACGGGCTATGGCTACACCTTC
cdr3_aa: CASSIGGTATGYGYTF

j_call: TRBJ2-3
v_call: TRBV11-2
clone_size: -
d_call: -
cdr3_nt: TGTGCCAGCAGCTTAGATGCATCCCGCAGACAAAGTAGAGATACGCAGTATTTT
cdr3_aa: CASSLDASRRQSRDTQYF

j_call: TRBJ2-7
v_call: TRBV30
clone_size: -
d_call: TRBD1
cdr3_nt: TGTGCCTGGAGCTCGCAGGGGGGGACAGGGGCTTACTTC
cdr3_aa: CAWSSQGGTGAYF

j_call: TRBJ1-1
v_call: TRBV11-2
clone_size: -
d_call: -
cdr3_nt: TGTGCCAGCAGCTTAGGGACCGCCTTGATGAACACTGAAGCTTTCTTT
cdr3_aa: CASSLGTALMNTEAFF

j_call: TRBJ1-2
v_call: TRBV7-2
clone_size: -
d_call: -
cdr3_nt: TGTGCCAGCAGCACGGGACTGGATGGCTACACCTTC
cdr3_aa: CASSTGLDGYTF

j_call: TRBJ1-1
v_call: TRBV30
clone_size: -
d_call: TRBD1
cdr3_nt: TGTGCCTGGATCCTGGCGGGACAGATGAACACTGAAGCTTTCTTT
cdr3_aa: CAWILAGQMNTEAFF

j_call: TRBJ1-1
v_call: TRBV6-1
clone_size: -
d_call: -
cdr3_nt: TGTGCCAGCGGGTGGGGCGTTAACACTGAAGCTTTCTTT
cdr3_aa: CASGWGVNTEAFF

j_call: TRBJ2-1
v_call: TRBV11-2
clone_size: -
d_call: TRBD2
cdr3_nt: TGTGCCAGCAGCTTGGGCAGCGGGGGGGCCAAAAATGAGCAGTTCTTC
cdr3_aa: CASSLGSGGAKNEQFF

j_call: TRBJ2-1
v_call: TRBV12-5
clone_size: -
d_call: -
cdr3_nt: TGTGCTAGTGGTTTGGACGACAGGATGGTCGTCTTC
cdr3_aa: CASGLDDRMVVF

j_call: TRBJ2-6
v_call: TRBV19
clone_size: -
d_call: -
cdr3_nt: TGTGCCAGTTCAGGAGGACTCCTCTTCTCTGGGGCCAACGTCCTGACTTTC
cdr3_aa: CASSGGLLFSGANVLTF

j_call: TRBJ1-1
v_call: TRBV6-1
clone_size: -
d_call: -
cdr3_nt: TGTGCCAGCAGTGGGCTCGTGGGAGCTTTCTTT
cdr3_aa: CASSGLVGAFF

j_call: TRBJ2-1
v_call: TRBV11-2
clone_size: few
d_call: TRBD2
cdr3_nt: TGTGCCAGCAGCTCACTAGCGGGGTACTACAATGAGCAGTTCTTC
cdr3_aa: CASSSLAGYYNEQFF

j_call: TRBJ2-2
v_call: TRBV6-1
clone_size: -
d_call: TRBD1
cdr3_nt: TGTGCCAGCAGTCCCGGGACAGGGACCGGGGAGCTGTTTTTT
cdr3_aa: CASSPGTGTGELFF

j_call: TRBJ1-6
v_call: TRBV2
clone_size: -
d_call: TRBD1
cdr3_nt: TGTGCCAGCAGTGGAATCCGGGACAGGGCTTCACCCCTCCACTTT
cdr3_aa: CASSGIRDRASPLHF

j_call: TRBJ1-1
v_call: TRBV19
clone_size: -
d_call: -
cdr3_nt: TGTGCCAGTAGTTCTCATTTGGGGAGGATTGTTATGGGCGCTTTCTTT
cdr3_aa: CASSSHLGRIVMGAFF

j_call: TRBJ1-1
v_call: TRBV5-1
clone_size: -
d_call: -
cdr3_nt: TGCGCCAGCAGCTTTTTGGGGGATAACACTGAAGCTTTCTTT
cdr3_aa: CASSFLGDNTEAFF

j_call: TRBJ2-4
v_call: TRBV18
clone_size: -
d_call: TRBD1
cdr3_nt: TGTGCCAGCTCACCACAGGGACAGGGTATAGACATTCAGTACTTC
cdr3_aa: CASSPQGQGIDIQYF

j_call: TRBJ2-1
v_call: TRBV30
clone_size: -
d_call: -
cdr3_nt: TGTGCCTGGAGTGTGAGGGGGGGGCTTTACAATGAGCAGTTCTTC
cdr3_aa: CAWSVRGGLYNEQFF

j_call: TRBJ1-1
v_call: TRBV4-3
clone_size: few
d_call: -
cdr3_nt: TGCGCCAGCAGCTCTCACAGGAACACTGAAGCTTTCTTT
cdr3_aa: CASSSHRNTEAFF

j_call: TRBJ1-1
v_call: TRBV5-1
clone_size: once
d_call: -
cdr3_nt: TGCGCCAGCAGCTTGGTCAGGGCCACTGAAGCTTTCTTT
cdr3_aa: CASSLVRATEAFF

j_call: TRBJ2-1
v_call: TRBV29-1
clone_size: -
d_call: -
cdr3_nt: TGCAGCGCACCCCATGGGATGTGGAATGAGCAGTTCTTC
cdr3_aa: CSAPHGMWNEQFF

j_call: TRBJ1-1
v_call: TRBV2
clone_size: -
d_call: TRBD1
cdr3_nt: TGTGCCAGCAGTCGGGACAGGGGGAACACTGAAGCTTTCTTT
cdr3_aa: CASSRDRGNTEAFF

j_call: TRBJ1-1
v_call: TRBV18
clone_size: once
d_call: TRBD1
cdr3_nt: TGTGCCAGCTCACAAAGACAGGGGCGAGAATGGAACACTGAAGCTTTCTTT
cdr3_aa: CASSQRQGREWNTEAFF

j_call: TRBJ2-5
v_call: TRBV5-6
clone_size: -
d_call: TRBD1
cdr3_nt: TGTGCCAGCAGCTTCGGCCCCGGGACAGGAGTCCTCCAAGAGACCCAGTACTTC
cdr3_aa: CASSFGPGTGVLQETQYF

j_call: TRBJ2-1
v_call: TRBV11-3
clone_size: -
d_call: -
cdr3_nt: TGTGCCAGCAGCCAAAACTACAATGAGCAGTTCTTC
cdr3_aa: CASSQNYNEQFF

j_call: TRBJ2-3
v_call: TRBV7-9
clone_size: -
d_call: -
cdr3_nt: TGTGCCAGCAGCTTAGGGCAACCTAGCACAGATACGCAGTATTTT
cdr3_aa: CASSLGQPSTDTQYF

j_call: TRBJ1-4
v_call: TRBV7-9
clone_size: -
d_call: TRBD1
cdr3_nt: TGTGCCAGCAGCCTACGACAGGGAAGTGAAAAACTGTTTTTT
cdr3_aa: CASSLRQGSEKLFF

j_call: TRBJ2-5
v_call: TRBV5-6
clone_size: few
d_call: TRBD1
cdr3_nt: TGTGCCAGCAGCTCTACCCTACAGGGGCTTCAAGAGACCCAGTACTTC
cdr3_aa: CASSSTLQGLQETQYF

j_call: TRBJ2-7
v_call: TRBV6-1
clone_size: -
d_call: -
cdr3_nt: TGTGCCAGCAGTGAAGGGGGGATCCTCTTCTACGAGCAGTACTTC
cdr3_aa: CASSEGGILFYEQYF

j_call: TRBJ2-3
v_call: TRBV2
clone_size: few
d_call: TRBD2
cdr3_nt: TGTGCCAGCAGATGGCTAGCGGGTGCCGGTACGCAGTATTTT
cdr3_aa: CASRWLAGAGTQYF